The clone carrying this T cell receptor (beta chain) turned up a few times. Its antigen is as yet unknown. Here immunoSEQ multiplex PCR was the method, and the copy in TCRdb shows in-frame clones only, minus some. The sample shows approximately 28,000 clones, 65% to 80% of them seen only once. This sample was included in a study of radiotherapy plus CTLA-4 blockade in lung cancer. Study in general: Patients showed objective responses in 18% of cases and disease control in about 30%.

With V trimmed by 2 bases and J by 8 bases, 7 bases remained unmatched. This CDR3 comprises 14 residues. Looked up from germline, CDR1 is SGHKS and CDR2 is YYEKEE (reference sequence). Study-wide results and limits: With interferon-beta, early dynamics of blood T cell clones were reported to best predict response. Blood TCR clones of tumor origin expanded after radiotherapy plus ipilimumab.

Sample: peripheral blood, taken from a patient treated with radiotherapy plus ipilimumab. This chain connects TRBV5-5 to TRBJ1-2; 9 bases are shared with TRBD1. The clonotype originates from a human donor with non-small cell lung cancer who had stable disease on radiotherapy plus ipilimumab. This CDR3 reads CASSLQGAPGGYTF. CDR3 in DNA: TGTGCCAGCAGCTTACAGGGGGCCCCTGGGGGCTACACCTTC.